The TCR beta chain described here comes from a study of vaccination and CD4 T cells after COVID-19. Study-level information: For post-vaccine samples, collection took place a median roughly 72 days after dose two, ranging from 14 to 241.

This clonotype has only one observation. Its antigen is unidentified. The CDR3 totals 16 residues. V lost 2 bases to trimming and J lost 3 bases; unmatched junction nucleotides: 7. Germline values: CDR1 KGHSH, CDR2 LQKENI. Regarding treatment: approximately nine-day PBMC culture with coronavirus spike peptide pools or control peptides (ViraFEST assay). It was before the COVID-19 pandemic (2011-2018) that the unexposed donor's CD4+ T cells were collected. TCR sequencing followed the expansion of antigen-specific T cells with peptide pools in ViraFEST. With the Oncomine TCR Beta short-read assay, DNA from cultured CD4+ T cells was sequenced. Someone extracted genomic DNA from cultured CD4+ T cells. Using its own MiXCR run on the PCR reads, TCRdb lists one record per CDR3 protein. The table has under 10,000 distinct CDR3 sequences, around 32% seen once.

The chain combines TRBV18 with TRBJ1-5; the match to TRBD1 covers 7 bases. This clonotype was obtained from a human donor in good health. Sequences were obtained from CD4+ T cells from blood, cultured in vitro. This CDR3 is CASSPSPDRYNQPQHF. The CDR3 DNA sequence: TGTGCCAGCTCACCATCCCCGGACAGGTACAATCAGCCCCAGCATTTT. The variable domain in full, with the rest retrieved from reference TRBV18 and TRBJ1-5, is NAGVMQNPRHLVRRRGQEARLRCSPMKGHSHVYWYRQLPEEGLKFMVYLQKENIIDESGMPKERFSAEFPKEGPSILRIQQVVRGDSAAYFCASSPSPDRYNQPQHFGDGTRLSIL.